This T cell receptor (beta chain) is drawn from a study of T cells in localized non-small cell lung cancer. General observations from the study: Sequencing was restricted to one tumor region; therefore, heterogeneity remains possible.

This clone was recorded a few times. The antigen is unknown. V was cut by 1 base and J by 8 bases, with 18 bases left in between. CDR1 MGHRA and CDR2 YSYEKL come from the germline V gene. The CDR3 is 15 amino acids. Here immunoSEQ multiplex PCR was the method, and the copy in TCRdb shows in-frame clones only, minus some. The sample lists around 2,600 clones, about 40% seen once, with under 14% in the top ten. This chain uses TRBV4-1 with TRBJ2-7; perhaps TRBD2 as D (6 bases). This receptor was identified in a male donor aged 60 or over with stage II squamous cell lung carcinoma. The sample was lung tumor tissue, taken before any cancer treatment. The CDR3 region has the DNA TGCGCCAGCAGCCAAGTATCGTCGGGGAGGTACAAGCAGTACTTC. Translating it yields CASSQVSSGRYKQYF.